This is a list of T cell receptor beta chains from one sample in a study of blood T cell repertoires in COVID-19. This table comes from immunoSEQ multiplex PCR, and its TCRdb copy is limited to in-frame clones, with some not included. The table lists some 250,000 clones, more than 70% of them singletons. Sequencing used peripheral blood. The receptors stem from an elderly man with acute or convalescent COVID-19. Both conserved end residues are part of each CDR3. D genes are given only for firm matches. Size is stated for part of the rows, as once, few or many counts, or as a class when the clone is expanded.

.	TRBJ1-3	.	TRBV10-2	TGCGCCAGCAGTGAGGGCACGCTGGGAAACACCATATATTTT	CASSEGTLGNTIYF
.	TRBJ2-2	.	TRBV19	TGTGCCAGTAACTCGGACGGAGGTAACACCGGGGAGCTGTTTTTT	CASNSDGGNTGELFF
.	TRBJ1-4	.	TRBV18	TGTGCCAGCTCACCACCGATGAGGGGGAGTAATGAAAAACTGTTTTTT	CASSPPMRGSNEKLFF
.	TRBJ1-1	.	TRBV20-1	TGCAGTGCTAGTAGGGGGGGTATGAACACTGAAGCTTTCTTT	CSASRGGMNTEAFF
TRBD2	TRBJ2-2	.	TRBV7-3	TGTGCCAGCAGCTTAAAAGACCTTCGAGCGGGGGCCGGGGAGCTGTTTTTT	CASSLKDLRAGAGELFF
.	TRBJ1-2	.	TRBV3-1/TRBV3-2	TGTGCCAGCAGCCCCTGGAGGAGGCCGCCCCATGGCTACACCTTC	CASSPWRRPPHGYTF
.	TRBJ1-1	.	TRBV3-1/TRBV3-2	TGTGCCAGCAGCCCAAATGGTGGGGGCAACACTGAAGCTTTCTTT	CASSPNGGGNTEAFF
.	TRBJ1-1	once	TRBV12-3/TRBV12-4	TGTGCCAGCAACGACAGGAACACTGAAGCTTTCTTT	CASNDRNTEAFF
TRBD1	TRBJ1-3	.	TRBV24-1	TGTGCCACCAGTGAGGTGACAGGGAACGATGACAAAGACACCATATATTTT	CATSEVTGNDDKDTIYF
TRBD2	TRBJ2-1	once	TRBV5-1	TGCGCCAGCAGCGTGGGACTAGTGAACAATGAGCAGTTCTTC	CASSVGLVNNEQFF
TRBD1	TRBJ1-6	.	TRBV19	TGTGCCAGTAGCTCCGGGACAGGGGCTAATAATTCACCCCTCCACTTT	CASSSGTGANNSPLHF
TRBD1	TRBJ2-3	.	TRBV19	TGTGCCACCGAGAACCTTTACAGGGGCGGCACAGATACGCAGTATTTT	CATENLYRGGTDTQYF
TRBD2	TRBJ2-2	.	TRBV5-4	TGTGCCAGCAAACTAGCGGGAGTCCCCGGGGAGCTGTTTTTT	CASKLAGVPGELFF
TRBD1	TRBJ1-5	.	TRBV2	TGTGCCAGCAGAAGAGGACAGGGACAGAATCAGCCCCAGCATTTT	CASRRGQGQNQPQHF
.	TRBJ1-4	.	TRBV7-9	TGTGCCAGCAGCTTTGGGGGCGTGCGAGCCACTAATGAAAAACTGTTTTTT	CASSFGGVRATNEKLFF
TRBD2	TRBJ2-1	.	TRBV7-6	TGTGCCAGCAGCTTAGGGGCTAGCGGGGCGGGTGAGCAGTTCTTC	CASSLGASGAGEQFF
.	TRBJ1-4	.	TRBV5-1	TGCGCCAGCAGCTTGGGGCATTCAGGGTCCAATGAAAAACTGTTTTTT	CASSLGHSGSNEKLFF
.	TRBJ1-1	.	TRBV2	TGTGCCAGCAATGTAATAGAGAACACTGAAGCTTTCTTT	CASNVIENTEAFF
TRBD2	TRBJ2-1	.	TRBV10-2	TGCGCCAGCAGCCTCCGGCTAGCGGGGGGCCACGATGAGCAGTTCTTC	CASSLRLAGGHDEQFF
TRBD2	TRBJ2-7	.	TRBV5-6	TGTGCCAGCAGCTTCGGACTAGCGGGAGACTACGAGCAGTACTTC	CASSFGLAGDYEQYF
.	TRBJ2-7	.	TRBV6-5	TGTGCCAGCAGTTATAGGGGGAGGGGAGTCGACGAGCAGTACTTC	CASSYRGRGVDEQYF
TRBD2	TRBJ2-3	.	TRBV4-3	TGCGCCAGCAGCCAAGAAAGGCGGGGGGCAGATACGCAGTATTTT	CASSQERRGADTQYF
TRBD2	TRBJ2-1	.	TRBV5-1	TGCGCCAGCAGCCACGGACTAGCGGGGGCCCTGTCGGGTGAGCAGTTCTTC	CASSHGLAGALSGEQFF
TRBD1	TRBJ2-6	.	TRBV6-6	TGTGCCAGCAGTCCAGTCACAGGGGGCTGGGGTGGGGCCAACGTCCTGACTTTC	CASSPVTGGWGGANVLTF
.	TRBJ1-2	.	TRBV2	TGTGCCAGCAGTGACGTGGGGACTCCTAACTATGGCTACACCTTC	CASSDVGTPNYGYTF
TRBD1	TRBJ1-3	.	TRBV9	TGTGCCAGCAGCGAATGGACAGGGGGAGGAAACACCATATATTTT	CASSEWTGGGNTIYF
TRBD1	TRBJ2-5	.	TRBV5-1	TGCGCCAGCAGCATAGGACAGGGACAAGAGACCCAGTACTTC	CASSIGQGQETQYF
.	TRBJ1-5	.	TRBV27	TGTGCCAGCAGTCCCACAGATCAGCCCCAGCATTTT	CASSPTDQPQHF
TRBD1	TRBJ2-3	.	TRBV11-2	TGTGCCAGCAGCGCAGACAGGGGGCGCACAGATACGCAGTATTTT	CASSADRGRTDTQYF
TRBD2	TRBJ2-7	.	TRBV2	TGTGCCAGTGAAGCGGGACTTAGCTCCTACGAGCAGTACTTC	CASEAGLSSYEQYF
TRBD1	TRBJ1-1	.	TRBV18	TGTGCCAGCTCACCTTTTGGACAGGGAGCAATGCGCACTGAAGCTTTCTTT	CASSPFGQGAMRTEAFF
.	TRBJ1-2	few	TRBV19	TGTGCCAGTATCCCGACAACTCGGCCCTTATATGGCTACACCTTC	CASIPTTRPLYGYTF
TRBD1	TRBJ2-5	.	TRBV5-1	TGCGCCAGCAGATTGGGACAGTCCCAAGAGACCCAGTACTTC	CASRLGQSQETQYF
TRBD1	TRBJ2-5	.	TRBV7-8	TGTGCCAGCAGCCGACAGGGGGAAAGGACCCAGTACTTC	CASSRQGERTQYF
TRBD1	TRBJ1-2	.	TRBV6-6	TGTGCCAGCAGTTCGGGACAGCACCTCCGTAACTATGGCTACACCTTC	CASSSGQHLRNYGYTF
.	TRBJ2-1	.	TRBV19	TGTGCCAGTAGTCGTGACAGCCCGAATGAGCAGTTCTTC	CASSRDSPNEQFF
.	TRBJ1-3	once	TRBV29-1	TGCAGCGTTGAAGATCGGAGGTCTGCCAACTCTGGAAACACCATATATTTT	CSVEDRRSANSGNTIYF
.	TRBJ1-4	.	TRBV15	TGTGCCACCAGCAGCAGGGCGAGAGCTAATGAAAAACTGTTTTTT	CATSSRARANEKLFF
TRBD1	TRBJ1-5	.	TRBV19	TGTGCCAGTAGTATAGGGACAGGACGCAATCAGCCCCAGCATTTT	CASSIGTGRNQPQHF
.	TRBJ2-2	.	TRBV19	TGTGCCAGTAGTAAAGCGACCGCGAACACCGGGGAGCTGTTTTTT	CASSKATANTGELFF
TRBD1	TRBJ2-3	once	TRBV9	TGTGCCAGCAGCGTAGTACAGGGGGGAGCAGATACGCAGTATTTT	CASSVVQGGADTQYF
TRBD2	TRBJ2-5	.	TRBV4-1	TGCGCCAGCAGCGAACCCCGGGGGGGAGGGCCGGGAGAGACCCAGTACTTC	CASSEPRGGGPGETQYF